Described below is a single TCR beta chain sequence and its context. The data were taken from a study of blood T cell repertoires in COVID-19. The wider study: There were acute and convalescent COVID-19 samples, and they came from the United States, Italy and Spain. PBMCs, B-cell-depleted T cells, or T cells were the source of the cDNA or gDNA that made up the material.

Original analysis: Reference gene primer amplification gave estimated nucleated cell counts. The protocol was immunoSEQ multiplex PCR, while the TCRdb copy is restricted to in-frame clones and leaves out a portion. V and J calls and clone size are copied from that table; D and trimming were computed from the DNA. Of roughly 250,000 clones in the sample, roughly 83% were seen once. This CDR3 is built from 14 residues. Germline CDR1 reads MGHDK; CDR2 reads SYGVNS. The ends were cut back, 5 bases at V and 8 bases at J, with 13 bases in the middle. Source material: peripheral blood. The receptor comes from a woman older than 75 with acute or convalescent COVID-19. J is TRBJ1-6 and V is TRBV25-1; no firm D call. The CDR3 DNA reads TGTGCCAGCAGTCAACGCGGTTGGGATTCACCCCTCCACTTT. Translating gives CASSQRGWDSPLHF.